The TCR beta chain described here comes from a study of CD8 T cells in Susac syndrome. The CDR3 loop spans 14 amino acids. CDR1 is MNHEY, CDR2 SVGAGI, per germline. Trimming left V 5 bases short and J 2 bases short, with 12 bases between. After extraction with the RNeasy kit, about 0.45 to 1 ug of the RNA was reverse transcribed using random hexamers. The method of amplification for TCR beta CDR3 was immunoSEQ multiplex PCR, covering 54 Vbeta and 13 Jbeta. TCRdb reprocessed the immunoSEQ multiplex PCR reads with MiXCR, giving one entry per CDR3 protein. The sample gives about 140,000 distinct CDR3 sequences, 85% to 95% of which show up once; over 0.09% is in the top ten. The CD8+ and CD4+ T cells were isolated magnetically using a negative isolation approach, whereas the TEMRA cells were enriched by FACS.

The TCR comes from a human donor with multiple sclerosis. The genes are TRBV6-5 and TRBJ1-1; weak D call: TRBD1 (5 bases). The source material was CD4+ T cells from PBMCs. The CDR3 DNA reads TGTGCCAGCAGTCTGGGACCGCAAAACACTGAAGCTTTCTTT. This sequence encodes CASSLGPQNTEAFF.